The rows below give T cell receptor beta chains drawn from one sample of a study of PD-1 blockade in classical Hodgkin lymphoma. Method: immunoSEQ multiplex PCR; TCRdb's copy keeps in-frame clones and lacks some. This sample has roughly 70,000 clones; over 90% occur once, and the top ten carry approximately 2.5%. Sequencing used peripheral blood mononuclear cells (PBMCs). Receptors were obtained from a human donor with classical Hodgkin lymphoma. Each CDR3 is given with its conserved first and last residue. D genes are given only for firm matches. Where a row states a size, it is once, few, many or the class of an expanded clone; other rows omit it.

TRBV9	NA	few	TRBJ2-7	CASSVESIALHYEQYF	TGTGCCAGCAGCGTAGAAAGTATCGCCCTACACTACGAGCAGTACTTC
TRBV6-6	TRBD2	NA	TRBJ2-1	CASSLLAASYNEQFF	TGTGCCAGCAGCCTTCTAGCGGCCTCCTACAATGAGCAGTTCTTC
TRBV18	NA	NA	TRBJ1-1	CASSPDRMNTEAFF	TGTGCCAGCTCACCCGACAGAATGAACACTGAAGCTTTCTTT
TRBV5-6	NA	NA	TRBJ1-4	CASSPLGEKLFF	TGTGCCAGCAGCCCCCTGGGGGAAAAACTGTTTTTT
TRBV5-1	NA	NA	TRBJ2-1	CASNPGSGGEQFF	TGCGCCAGCAACCCCGGGAGTGGGGGTGAGCAGTTCTTC
TRBV4-3	TRBD1	NA	TRBJ2-5	CASSQAGQALETQYF	TGCGCCAGCAGCCAAGCGGGACAGGCGTTAGAGACCCAGTACTTC
TRBV6-6	NA	NA	TRBJ2-3	CASSYYRVGGSDTQYF	TGTGCCAGCAGTTACTACAGGGTCGGCGGCTCAGATACGCAGTATTTT
TRBV9	NA	NA	TRBJ2-3	CASSLGTPGGTDTQYF	TGTGCCAGCAGCCTAGGGACCCCGGGCGGGACAGATACGCAGTATTTT
TRBV4-1	NA	NA	TRBJ2-7	CASSPVRGVIVYEQYF	TGCGCCAGCAGCCCCGTCAGGGGGGTTATTGTCTACGAGCAGTACTTC
TRBV15	TRBD1	NA	TRBJ1-1	CATSRGTGLNTEAFF	TGTGCCACCAGCAGAGGGACAGGACTGAACACTGAAGCTTTCTTT
TRBV4-1	NA	NA	TRBJ1-6	CASSQGLLSPLHF	TGCGCCAGCAGCCAAGGTTTGTTATCACCCCTCCACTTT
TRBV28	NA	NA	TRBJ2-3	CASSWGMTDTQYF	TGTGCCAGCAGTTGGGGGATGACAGATACGCAGTATTTT
TRBV7-9	NA	NA	TRBJ1-1	CASSYEGGWDTEAFF	TGTGCCAGCAGTTACGAAGGGGGGTGGGACACTGAAGCTTTCTTT
TRBV19	TRBD1	few	TRBJ2-7	CASSARDRGYEQYF	TGTGCCAGTAGTGCCCGGGACAGGGGCTACGAGCAGTACTTC
TRBV10-1	TRBD1	NA	TRBJ2-1	CASSALGTGGNEQFF	TGCGCCAGCAGTGCCCTGGGGACAGGGGGCAATGAGCAGTTCTTC
TRBV18	NA	NA	TRBJ1-1	CASSLDRQLEAFF	TGTGCCAGCTCCCTAGATCGACAGCTCGAAGCTTTCTTT
TRBV5-1	NA	NA	TRBJ2-3	CASSLQGLEDTQYF	TGCGCCAGCAGCTTGCAGGGTCTGGAAGATACGCAGTATTTT
TRBV27	TRBD2	once	TRBJ2-2	CASSLGVKWTSGYTGELFF	TGTGCCAGCAGTTTGGGGGTGAAATGGACTAGCGGTTACACCGGGGAGCTGTTTTTT
TRBV6-1	TRBD1	NA	TRBJ2-7	CASSEWGQAYEQYF	TGTGCCAGCAGTGAATGGGGACAGGCCTACGAGCAGTACTTC
TRBV20-1	NA	once	TRBJ2-5	CSATGLETQYF	TGCAGTGCTACGGGTTTGGAGACCCAGTACTTC
TRBV7-2	NA	NA	TRBJ1-1	CASSRNSRNTEAFF	TGTGCCAGCAGCCGAAACAGCCGGAACACTGAAGCTTTCTTT
TRBV19	NA	NA	TRBJ2-3	CASRTRSTDTQYF	TGTGCCAGTAGGACTAGGTCCACAGATACGCAGTATTTT
TRBV5-1	TRBD1	NA	TRBJ1-2	CASSAGQGVTYGYTF	TGCGCCAGCAGCGCCGGACAGGGGGTGACGTATGGCTACACCTTC
TRBV29-1	NA	NA	TRBJ2-1	CSVEGQNNEQFF	TGCAGCGTTGAAGGGCAGAACAATGAGCAGTTCTTC
TRBV29-1	TRBD1	NA	TRBJ1-2	CSFWTGVGYTF	TGCAGCTTCTGGACAGGGGTTGGCTACACCTTC
TRBV29-1	NA	NA	TRBJ1-2	CSVEGLNLSRGGDGYTF	TGCAGCGTTGAAGGTTTAAATTTAAGCAGGGGTGGAGATGGCTACACCTTC
TRBV10-3	NA	NA	TRBJ1-1	CAISESGRDTEAFF	TGTGCCATCAGTGAGTCGGGCAGGGATACTGAAGCTTTCTTT
TRBV7-8	NA	NA	TRBJ1-5	CASSLNAGMDPNQPQHF	TGTGCCAGCAGCTTAAATGCAGGGATGGACCCCAATCAGCCCCAGCATTTT
TRBV29-1	TRBD1	NA	TRBJ2-3	CSALSNRGADTQYF	TGCAGCGCCCTAAGCAACAGGGGCGCAGATACGCAGTATTTT